The T cell receptor (beta chain) under discussion was sequenced for a study of T cell responses to AZD1222 COVID-19 vaccine. Study findings and constraints: Sampling that yielded the repertoires occurred only after the peak T cell response. Donors were mostly white British, more females; clonal diversity possibly underestimated. Dominant CD4 TCR responses targeted spike regions 160-218 and 743-854.

In regard to this clone: What it recognizes is unknown.

With 3 bases clipped from V and 6 bases from J, the junction kept 19 bases outside the gene matches. This CDR3 is 18 amino acids long. In germline, CDR1 is MNHEY, CDR2 SMNVEV (reference sequence). Method: immunoSEQ multiplex PCR; TCRdb's copy keeps in-frame clones and lacks some. The repertoire holds approximately 150,000 clones, with approximately 90% as singletons. This TCR derives from an adult who received the AZD1222 COVID-19 vaccine. The sequencing used peripheral blood, collected 28 days after the second AZD1222 dose. V is TRBV27 and J is TRBJ2-7, with TRBD1 identical over 8 bases. The DNA of the CDR3 is TGTGCCAGCAGTTTTTCCCAGGGGGCAGTCCGAGGACCCGTCGAGCAGTACTTC. This encodes CASSFSQGAVRGPVEQYF.